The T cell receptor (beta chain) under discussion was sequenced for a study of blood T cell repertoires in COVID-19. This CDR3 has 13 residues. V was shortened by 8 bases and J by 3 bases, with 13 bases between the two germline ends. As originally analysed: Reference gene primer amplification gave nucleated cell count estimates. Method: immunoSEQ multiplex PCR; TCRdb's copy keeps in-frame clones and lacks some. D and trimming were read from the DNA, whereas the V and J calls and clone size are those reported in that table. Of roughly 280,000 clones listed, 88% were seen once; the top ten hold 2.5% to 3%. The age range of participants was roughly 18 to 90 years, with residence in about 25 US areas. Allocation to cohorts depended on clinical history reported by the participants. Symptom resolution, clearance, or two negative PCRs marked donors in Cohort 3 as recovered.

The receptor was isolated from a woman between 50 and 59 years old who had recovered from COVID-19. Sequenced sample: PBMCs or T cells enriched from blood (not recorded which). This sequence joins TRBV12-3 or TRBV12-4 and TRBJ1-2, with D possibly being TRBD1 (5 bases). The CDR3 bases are TGTGCCAGCCAAAGTGGCAGGGACTATGGCTACACCTTC. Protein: CASQSGRDYGYTF.